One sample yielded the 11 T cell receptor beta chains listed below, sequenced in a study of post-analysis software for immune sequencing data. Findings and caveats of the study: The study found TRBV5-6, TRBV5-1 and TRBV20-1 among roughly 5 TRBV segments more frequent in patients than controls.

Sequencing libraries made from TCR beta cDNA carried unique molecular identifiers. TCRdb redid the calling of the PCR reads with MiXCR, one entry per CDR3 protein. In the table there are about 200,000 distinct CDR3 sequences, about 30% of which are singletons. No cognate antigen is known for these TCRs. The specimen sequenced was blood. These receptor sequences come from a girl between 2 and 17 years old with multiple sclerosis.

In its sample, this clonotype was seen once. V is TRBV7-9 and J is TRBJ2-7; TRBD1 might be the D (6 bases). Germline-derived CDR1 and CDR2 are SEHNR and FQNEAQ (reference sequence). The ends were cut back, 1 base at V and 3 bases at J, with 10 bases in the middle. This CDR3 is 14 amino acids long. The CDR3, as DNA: TGTGCCAGCAGCTTAGGGTACAGGGACTACGAGCAGTACTTC. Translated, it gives CASSLGYRDYEQYF.

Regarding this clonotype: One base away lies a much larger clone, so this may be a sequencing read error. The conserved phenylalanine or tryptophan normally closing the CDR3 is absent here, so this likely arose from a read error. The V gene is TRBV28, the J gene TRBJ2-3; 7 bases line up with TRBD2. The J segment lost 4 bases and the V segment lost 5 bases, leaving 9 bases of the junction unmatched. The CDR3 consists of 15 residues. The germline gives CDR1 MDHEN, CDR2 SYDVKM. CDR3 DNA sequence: TGTGCCAGCAGTAATGGACTAGGGAGCGCAGATACGCAGTATCTT. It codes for CASSNGLGSADTQYL.

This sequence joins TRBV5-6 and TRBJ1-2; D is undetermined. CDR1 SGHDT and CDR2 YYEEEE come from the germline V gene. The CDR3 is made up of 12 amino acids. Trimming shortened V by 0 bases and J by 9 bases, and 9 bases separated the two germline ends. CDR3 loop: CASSLAGRRYTF. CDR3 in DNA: TGTGCCAGCAGCTTGGCCGGGCGTCGCTACACCTTC. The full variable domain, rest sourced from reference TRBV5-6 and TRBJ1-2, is DAGVTQSPTHLIKTRGQQVTLRCSPKSGHDTVSWYQQALGQGPQFIFQYYEEEERQRGNFPDRFSGHQFPNYSSELNVNALLLGDSALYLCASSLAGRRYTFGSGTRLTVV.

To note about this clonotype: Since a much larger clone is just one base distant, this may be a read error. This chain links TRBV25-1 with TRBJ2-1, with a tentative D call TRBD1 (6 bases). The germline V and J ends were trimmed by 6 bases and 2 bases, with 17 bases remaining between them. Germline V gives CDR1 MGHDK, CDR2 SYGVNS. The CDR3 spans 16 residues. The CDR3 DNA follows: TGTGCCAGCAGCTCCCTCTCAGGGGTCCCCTACAATGAGCAGTTCTTC. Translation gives CASSSLSGVPYNEQFF.

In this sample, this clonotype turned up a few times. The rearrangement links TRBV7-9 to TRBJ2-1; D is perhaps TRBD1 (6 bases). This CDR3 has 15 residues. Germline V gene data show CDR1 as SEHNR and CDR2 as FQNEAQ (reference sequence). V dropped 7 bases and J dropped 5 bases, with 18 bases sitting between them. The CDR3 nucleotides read TGTGCCAGCACCCTTAGCAGGGACACCGACAATGAGCAGTTCTTC. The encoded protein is CASTLSRDTDNEQFF. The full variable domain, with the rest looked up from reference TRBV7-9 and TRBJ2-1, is DTGVSQNPRHKITKRGQNVTFRCDPISEHNRLYWYRQTLGQGPEFLTYFQNEAQLEKSRLLSDRFSAERPKGSFSTLEIQRTEQGDSAMYLCASTLSRDTDNEQFFGPGTRLTVL.

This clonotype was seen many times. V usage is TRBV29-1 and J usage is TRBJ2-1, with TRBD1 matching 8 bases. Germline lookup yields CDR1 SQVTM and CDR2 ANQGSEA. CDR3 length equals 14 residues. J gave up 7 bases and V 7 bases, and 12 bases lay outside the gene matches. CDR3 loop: CSARDRLSLNEQFF. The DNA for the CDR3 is TGCAGCGCTCGGGACAGGCTTAGCCTTAATGAGCAGTTCTTC.

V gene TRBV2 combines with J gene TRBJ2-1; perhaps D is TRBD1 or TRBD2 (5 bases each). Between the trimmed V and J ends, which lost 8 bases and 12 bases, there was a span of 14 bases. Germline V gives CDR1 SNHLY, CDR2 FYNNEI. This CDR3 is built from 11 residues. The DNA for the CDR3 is TGTGCCAGCCAGGGCGGTGGGAGGCAGTTCTTC. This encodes CASQGGGRQFF.

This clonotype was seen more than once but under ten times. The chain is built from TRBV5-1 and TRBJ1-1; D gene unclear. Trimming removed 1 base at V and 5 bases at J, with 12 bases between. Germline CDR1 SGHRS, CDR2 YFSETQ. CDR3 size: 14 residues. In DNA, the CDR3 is TGCGCCAGCAGCTTGAAGACGGCGGAGACTGAAGCTTTCTTT. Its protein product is CASSLKTAETEAFF.

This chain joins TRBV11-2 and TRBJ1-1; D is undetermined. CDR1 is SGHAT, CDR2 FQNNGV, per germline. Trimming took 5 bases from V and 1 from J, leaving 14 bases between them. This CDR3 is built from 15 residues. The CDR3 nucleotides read TGTGCCAGCAGCCCCCGGGCAGTAAGGAACACTGAAGCTTTCTTT. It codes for CASSPRAVRNTEAFF.

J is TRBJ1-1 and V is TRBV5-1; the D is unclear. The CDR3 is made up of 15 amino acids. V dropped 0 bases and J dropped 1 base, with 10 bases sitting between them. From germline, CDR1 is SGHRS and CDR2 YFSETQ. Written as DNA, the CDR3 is TGCGCCAGCAGCTTGGGGCCAGCGGGGAACACTGAAGCTTTCTTT. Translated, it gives CASSLGPAGNTEAFF. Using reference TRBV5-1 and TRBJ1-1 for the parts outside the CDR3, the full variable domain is KAGVTQTPRYLIKTRGQQVTLSCSPISGHRSVSWYQQTPGQGLQFLFEYFSETQRNKGNFPGRFSGRQFSNSRSEMNVSTLELGDSALYLCASSLGPAGNTEAFFGQGTRLTVV.

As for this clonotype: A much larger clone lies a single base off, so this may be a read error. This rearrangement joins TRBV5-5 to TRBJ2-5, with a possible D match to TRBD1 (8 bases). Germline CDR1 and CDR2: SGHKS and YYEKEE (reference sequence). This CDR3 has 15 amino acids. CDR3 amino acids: CSSSGKDRVGETQYF. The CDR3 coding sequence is TGTTCCAGCAGCGGGAAGGACAGGGTGGGAGAGACCCAGTACTTC.